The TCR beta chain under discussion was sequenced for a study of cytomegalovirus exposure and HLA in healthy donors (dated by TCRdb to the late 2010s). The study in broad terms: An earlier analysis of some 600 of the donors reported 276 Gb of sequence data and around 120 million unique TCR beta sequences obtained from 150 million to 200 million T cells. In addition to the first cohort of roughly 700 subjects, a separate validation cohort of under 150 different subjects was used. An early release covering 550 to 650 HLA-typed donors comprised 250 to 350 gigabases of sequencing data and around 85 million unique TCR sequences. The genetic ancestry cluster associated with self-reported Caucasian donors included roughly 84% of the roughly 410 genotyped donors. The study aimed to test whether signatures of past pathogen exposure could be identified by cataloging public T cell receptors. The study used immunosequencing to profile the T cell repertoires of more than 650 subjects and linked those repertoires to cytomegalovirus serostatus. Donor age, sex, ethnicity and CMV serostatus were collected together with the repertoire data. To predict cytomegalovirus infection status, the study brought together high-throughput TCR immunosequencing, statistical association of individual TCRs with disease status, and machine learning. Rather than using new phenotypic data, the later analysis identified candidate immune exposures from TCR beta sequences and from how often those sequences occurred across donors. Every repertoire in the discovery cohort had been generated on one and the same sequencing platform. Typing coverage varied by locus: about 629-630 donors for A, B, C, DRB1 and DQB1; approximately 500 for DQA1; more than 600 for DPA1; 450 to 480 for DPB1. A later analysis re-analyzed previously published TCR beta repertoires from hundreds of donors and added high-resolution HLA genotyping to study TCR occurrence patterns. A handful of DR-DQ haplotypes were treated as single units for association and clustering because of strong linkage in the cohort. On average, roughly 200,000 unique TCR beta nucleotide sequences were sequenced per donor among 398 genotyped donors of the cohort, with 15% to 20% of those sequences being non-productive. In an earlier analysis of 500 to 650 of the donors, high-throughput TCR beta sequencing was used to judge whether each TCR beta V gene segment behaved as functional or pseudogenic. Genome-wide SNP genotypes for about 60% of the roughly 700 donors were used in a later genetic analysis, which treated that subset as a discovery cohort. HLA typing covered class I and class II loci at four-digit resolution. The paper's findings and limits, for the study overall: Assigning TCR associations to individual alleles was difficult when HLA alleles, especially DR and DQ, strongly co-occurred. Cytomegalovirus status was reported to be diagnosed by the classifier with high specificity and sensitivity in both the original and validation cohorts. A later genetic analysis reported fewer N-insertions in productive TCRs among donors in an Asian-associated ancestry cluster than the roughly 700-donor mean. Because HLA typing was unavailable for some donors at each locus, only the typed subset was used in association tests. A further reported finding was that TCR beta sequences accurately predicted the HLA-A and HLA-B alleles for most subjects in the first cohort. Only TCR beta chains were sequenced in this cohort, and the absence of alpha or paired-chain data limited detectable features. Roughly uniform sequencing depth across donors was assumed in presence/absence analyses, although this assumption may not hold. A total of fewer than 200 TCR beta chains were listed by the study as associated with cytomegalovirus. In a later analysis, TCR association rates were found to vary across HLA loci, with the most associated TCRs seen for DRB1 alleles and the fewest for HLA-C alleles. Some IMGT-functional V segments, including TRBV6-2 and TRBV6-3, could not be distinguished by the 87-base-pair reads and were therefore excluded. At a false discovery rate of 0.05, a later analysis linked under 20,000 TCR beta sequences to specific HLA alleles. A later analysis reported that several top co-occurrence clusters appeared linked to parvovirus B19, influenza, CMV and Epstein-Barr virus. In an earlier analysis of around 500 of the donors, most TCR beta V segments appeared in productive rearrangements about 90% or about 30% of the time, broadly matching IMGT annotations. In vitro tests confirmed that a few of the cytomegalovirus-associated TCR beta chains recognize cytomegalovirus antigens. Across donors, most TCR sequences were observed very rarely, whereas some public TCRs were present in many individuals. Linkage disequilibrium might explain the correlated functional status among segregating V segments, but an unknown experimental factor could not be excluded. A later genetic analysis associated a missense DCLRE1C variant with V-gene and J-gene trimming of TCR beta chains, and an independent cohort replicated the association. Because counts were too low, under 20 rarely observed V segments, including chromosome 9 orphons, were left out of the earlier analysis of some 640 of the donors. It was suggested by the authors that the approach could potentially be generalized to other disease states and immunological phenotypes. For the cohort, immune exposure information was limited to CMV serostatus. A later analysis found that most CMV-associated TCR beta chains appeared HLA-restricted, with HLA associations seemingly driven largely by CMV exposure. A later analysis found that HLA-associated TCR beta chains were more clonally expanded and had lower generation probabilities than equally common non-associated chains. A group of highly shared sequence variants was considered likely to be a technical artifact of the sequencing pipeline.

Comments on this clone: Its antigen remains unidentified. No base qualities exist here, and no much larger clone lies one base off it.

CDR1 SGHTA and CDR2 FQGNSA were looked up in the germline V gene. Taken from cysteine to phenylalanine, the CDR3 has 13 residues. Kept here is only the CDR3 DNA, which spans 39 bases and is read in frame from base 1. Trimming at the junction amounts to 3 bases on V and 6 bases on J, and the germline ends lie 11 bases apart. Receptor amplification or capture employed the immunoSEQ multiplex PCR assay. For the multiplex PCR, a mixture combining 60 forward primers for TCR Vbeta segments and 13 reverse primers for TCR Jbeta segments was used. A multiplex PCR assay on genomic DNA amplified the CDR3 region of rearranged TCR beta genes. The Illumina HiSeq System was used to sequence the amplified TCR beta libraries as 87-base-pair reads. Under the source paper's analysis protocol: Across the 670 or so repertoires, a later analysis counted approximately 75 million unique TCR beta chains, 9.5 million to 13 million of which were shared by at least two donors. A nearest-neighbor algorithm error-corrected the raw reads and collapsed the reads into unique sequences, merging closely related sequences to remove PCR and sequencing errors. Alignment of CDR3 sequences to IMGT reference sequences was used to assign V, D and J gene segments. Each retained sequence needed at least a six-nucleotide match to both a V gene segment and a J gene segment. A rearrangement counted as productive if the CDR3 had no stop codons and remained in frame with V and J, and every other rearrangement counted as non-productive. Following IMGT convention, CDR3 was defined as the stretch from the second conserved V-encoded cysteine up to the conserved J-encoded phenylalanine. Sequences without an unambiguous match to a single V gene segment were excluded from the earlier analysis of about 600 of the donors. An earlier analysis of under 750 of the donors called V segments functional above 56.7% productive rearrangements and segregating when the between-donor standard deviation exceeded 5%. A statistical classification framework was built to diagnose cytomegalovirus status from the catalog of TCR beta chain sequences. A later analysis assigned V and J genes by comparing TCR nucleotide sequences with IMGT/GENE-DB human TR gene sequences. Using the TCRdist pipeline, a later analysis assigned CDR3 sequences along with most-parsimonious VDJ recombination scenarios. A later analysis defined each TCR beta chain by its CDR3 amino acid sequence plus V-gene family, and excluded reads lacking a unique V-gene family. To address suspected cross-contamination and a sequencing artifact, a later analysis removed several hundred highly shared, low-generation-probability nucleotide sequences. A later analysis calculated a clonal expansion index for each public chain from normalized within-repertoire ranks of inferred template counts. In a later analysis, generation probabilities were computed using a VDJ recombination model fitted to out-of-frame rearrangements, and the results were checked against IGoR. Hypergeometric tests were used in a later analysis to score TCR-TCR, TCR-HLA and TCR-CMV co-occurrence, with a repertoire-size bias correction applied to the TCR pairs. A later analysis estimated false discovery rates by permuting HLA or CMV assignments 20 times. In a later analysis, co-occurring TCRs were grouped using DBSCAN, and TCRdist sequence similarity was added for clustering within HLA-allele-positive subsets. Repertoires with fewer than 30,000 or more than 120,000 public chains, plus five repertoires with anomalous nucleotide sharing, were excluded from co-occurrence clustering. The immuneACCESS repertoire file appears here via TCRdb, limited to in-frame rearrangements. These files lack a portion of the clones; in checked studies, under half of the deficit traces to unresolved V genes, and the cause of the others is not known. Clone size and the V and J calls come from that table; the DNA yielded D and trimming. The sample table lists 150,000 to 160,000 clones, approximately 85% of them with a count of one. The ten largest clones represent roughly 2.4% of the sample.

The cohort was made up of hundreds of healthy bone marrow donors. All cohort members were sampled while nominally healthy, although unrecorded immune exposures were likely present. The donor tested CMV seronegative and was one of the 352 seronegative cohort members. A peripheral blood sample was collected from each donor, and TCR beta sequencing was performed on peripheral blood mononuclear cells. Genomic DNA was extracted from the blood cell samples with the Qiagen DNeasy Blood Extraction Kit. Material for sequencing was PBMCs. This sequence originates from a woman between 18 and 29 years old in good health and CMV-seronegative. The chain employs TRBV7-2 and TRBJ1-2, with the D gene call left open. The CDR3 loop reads CASSFYEGNGYTF. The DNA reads TGTGCCAGCAGCTTCTATGAGGGTAATGGCTACACCTTC. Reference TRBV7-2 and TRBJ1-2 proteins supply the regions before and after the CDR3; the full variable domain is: GAGVSQSPSNKVTEKGKDVELRCDPISGHTALYWYRQSLGQGLEFLIYFQGNSAPDKSGLPSDRFSAERTGGSVSTLTIQRTQQEDSAVYLCASSFYEGNGYTFGSGTRLTVV.